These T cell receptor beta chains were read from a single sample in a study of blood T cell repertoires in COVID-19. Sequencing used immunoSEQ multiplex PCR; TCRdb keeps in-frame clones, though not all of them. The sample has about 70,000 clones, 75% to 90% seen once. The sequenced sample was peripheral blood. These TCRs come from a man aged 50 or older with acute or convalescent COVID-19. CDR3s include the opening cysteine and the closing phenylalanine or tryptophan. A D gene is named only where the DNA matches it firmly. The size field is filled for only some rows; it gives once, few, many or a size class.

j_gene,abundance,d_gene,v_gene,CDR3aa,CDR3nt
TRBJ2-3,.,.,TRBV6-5,CASSPEALSTDTQYF,TGTGCCAGCAGCCCAGAGGCCCTGAGCACAGATACGCAGTATTTT
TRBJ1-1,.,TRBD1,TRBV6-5,CASRGQGARTEAFF,TGTGCCAGCAGAGGACAGGGGGCGAGAACTGAAGCTTTCTTT
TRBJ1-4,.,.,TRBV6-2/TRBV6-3,CASSRPAGGSGEKLFF,TGTGCCAGCAGCCGCCCGGCGGGGGGCTCGGGAGAAAAACTGTTTTTT
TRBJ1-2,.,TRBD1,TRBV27,CASSFNRGRGGYTF,TGTGCCAGCAGTTTTAACAGGGGGCGCGGAGGCTACACCTTC
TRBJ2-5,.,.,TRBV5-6,CASSSQVVTQYF,TGTGCCAGCAGCTCCCAGGTTGTGACCCAGTACTTC
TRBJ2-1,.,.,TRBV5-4,CASSLGSGVTNEQFF,TGTGCCAGCAGCTTGGGTAGCGGTGTTACAAATGAGCAGTTCTTC
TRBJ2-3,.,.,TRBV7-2,CASSILYGDTQYF,TGTGCCAGCAGCATTCTCTACGGAGATACGCAGTATTTT
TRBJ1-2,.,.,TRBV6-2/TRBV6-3,CASSYSIAEPYGYTF,TGTGCCAGCAGTTACTCGATAGCGGAACCCTATGGCTACACCTTC
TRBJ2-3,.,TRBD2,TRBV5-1,CASSLFIAGGPIDTQYF,TGCGCCAGCAGCTTGTTTATAGCGGGAGGGCCCATAGATACGCAGTATTTT
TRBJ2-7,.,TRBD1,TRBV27,CASRKQGGTYEQYF,TGTGCCAGCAGGAAACAGGGGGGAACCTACGAGCAGTACTTC
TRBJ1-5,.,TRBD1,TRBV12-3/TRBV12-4,CASSRTGEPQHF,TGTGCCAGCAGTCGGACAGGGGAGCCCCAGCATTTT
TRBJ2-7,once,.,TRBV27,CATVGRGRLAGGRSYEQYF,TGTGCCACGGTTGGGAGGGGGCGTCTCGCGGGAGGCAGGTCCTACGAGCAGTACTTC
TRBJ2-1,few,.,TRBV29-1,CSVVVRDNGQFF,TGCAGCGTTGTCGTCAGGGACAACGGGCAGTTCTTC
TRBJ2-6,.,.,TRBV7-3,CASRSSRDLPGANVLTF,TGTGCCAGCAGGTCATCCAGGGATCTTCCTGGGGCCAACGTCCTGACTTTC
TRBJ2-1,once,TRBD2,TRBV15,CATSRVTSGRADGDEQFF,TGTGCCACCAGCAGAGTAACTAGCGGGAGGGCCGATGGGGATGAGCAGTTCTTC
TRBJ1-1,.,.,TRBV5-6,CASSWGQGISFF,.
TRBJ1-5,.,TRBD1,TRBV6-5,CASARDRSNQPQHF,TGTGCCAGCGCCCGGGACAGAAGCAATCAGCCCCAGCATTTT
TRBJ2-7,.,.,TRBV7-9,CASSLGMGDRYTYEQYF,TGTGCCAGCAGCTTAGGTATGGGCGACAGATACACCTACGAGCAGTACTTC
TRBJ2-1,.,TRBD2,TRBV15,CATSRDRIQPGLAEYNEQFF,TGTGCCACCAGCAGAGATAGGATCCAACCGGGACTAGCGGAGTACAATGAGCAGTTCTTC
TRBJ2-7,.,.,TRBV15,CATSKGEGMSEQYF,TGTGCCACCAGCAAGGGGGAGGGGATGAGCGAGCAGTACTTC
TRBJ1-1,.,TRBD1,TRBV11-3,CASSQTRDSNTEAFF,TGTGCCAGCAGCCAAACCCGGGACAGCAACACTGAAGCTTTCTTT
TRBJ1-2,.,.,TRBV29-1,CSVVKQTPGYGYTF,TGCAGCGTCGTGAAACAGACCCCTGGATATGGCTACACCTTC
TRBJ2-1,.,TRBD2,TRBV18,CASSSRTSGRPRDEQFF,TGTGCCAGCTCATCCCGGACTAGCGGGAGGCCAAGGGATGAGCAGTTCTTC
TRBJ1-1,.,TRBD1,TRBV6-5,CASSLRGQGDTEAFF,TGTGCCAGCAGTCTACGTGGACAGGGAGACACTGAAGCTTTCTTT
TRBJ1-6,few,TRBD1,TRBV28,CASKSPQGARNSPLHF,TGTGCCAGCAAGTCACCGCAGGGGGCGCGGAATTCACCCCTCCACTTT
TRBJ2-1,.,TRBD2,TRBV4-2,CASSPRQGATGLAGGGRYEQFF,TGTGCCAGCAGCCCCAGACAGGGGGCCACGGGACTAGCGGGGGGCGGTAGGTATGAGCAGTTCTTC
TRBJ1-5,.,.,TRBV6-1,CASSVGWQGFNQPQHF,TGTGCCAGCAGTGTAGGTTGGCAGGGGTTCAATCAGCCCCAGCATTTT
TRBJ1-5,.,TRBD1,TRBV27,CASSLTGVGQPQHF,TGTGCCAGCAGTCTGACAGGGGTCGGTCAGCCCCAGCATTTT
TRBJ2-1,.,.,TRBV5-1,CASSFSAQNEQFF,TGCGCCAGCAGCTTTAGTGCCCAAAATGAGCAGTTCTTC
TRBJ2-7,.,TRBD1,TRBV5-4,CASSPDRGGSYEQYF,TGTGCCAGCAGCCCGGACAGGGGAGGCTCCTACGAGCAGTACTTC
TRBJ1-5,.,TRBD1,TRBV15,CATSRQGGNQPQHF,TGTGCCACCAGCAGACAGGGGGGCAATCAGCCCCAGCATTTT
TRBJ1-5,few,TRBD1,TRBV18,CASSHQGQGNQPQHF,TGTGCCAGCTCACACCAGGGACAGGGGAATCAGCCCCAGCATTTT
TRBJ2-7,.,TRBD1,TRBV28,CASRTTGTGAYEQYF,TGTGCCAGCAGAACCACCGGGACAGGGGCCTACGAGCAGTACTTC
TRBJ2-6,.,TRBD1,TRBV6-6,CASSTRPPGQGFSGANVLTF,TGTGCCAGCAGCACGCGTCCTCCGGGACAGGGTTTCTCTGGGGCCAACGTCCTGACTTTC
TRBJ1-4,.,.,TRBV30,CAWSPGSLVGATNEKLFF,TGTGCCTGGAGTCCCGGGTCCCTGGTCGGTGCAACTAATGAAAAACTGTTTTTT
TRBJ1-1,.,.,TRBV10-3,CAISEAGQDYTEAFF,TGTGCCATCAGTGAGGCCGGTCAAGATTACACTGAAGCTTTCTTT
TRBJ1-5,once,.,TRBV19,CASKGYAAEGAQPQHF,TGTGCCAGTAAGGGATATGCCGCGGAGGGAGCTCAGCCCCAGCATTTT
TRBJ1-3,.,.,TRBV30,CAWSFGNTIYF,TGTGCCTGGAGCTTTGGAAACACCATATATTTT
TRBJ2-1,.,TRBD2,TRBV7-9,CASTLAGGPFQNEQFF,TGTGCCAGCACCCTAGCGGGAGGGCCTTTCCAAAATGAGCAGTTCTTC
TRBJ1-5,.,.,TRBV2,CASSEDDRRNQPQHF,TGTGCCAGCAGTGAAGACGACAGACGCAATCAGCCCCAGCATTTT
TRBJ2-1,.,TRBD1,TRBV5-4,CASRYTGASYNEQFF,TGTGCCAGCAGATATACAGGGGCGTCATACAATGAGCAGTTCTTC